This T cell receptor (delta chain) was documented in a study of γδ T cells in repeated Plasmodium falciparum infection. Study-level findings and limits: Over time and infection, Vgamma9/Vdelta2+ repertoires remained highly stable and polyclonal. Vdelta2-negative gammadelta repertoires appeared less diverse and less shared in Malian than Australian children.

TCRdb re-called the multiplex PCR reads through CATT. The sample lists around 46,000 delta-chain clones, 1.6% occurring once. After removal of 0 bases from V and 0 bases from J, the junction contained 15 bases not matched to a gene. Germline loops: CDR1 GEAIGNYY, CDR2 EKD. The CDR3 consists of 21 residues. Gammadelta T cells were flow-sorted from PBMC into Vgamma9/Vdelta2+ and Vdelta2-negative populations for bulk analysis. This clone was detected only a few times. Its antigen is currently unknown. TCRdb's listed protein matches a much larger clone and diverges from this DNA's translation at residue 12, likely through a read error; the protein shown comes from the DNA.

The rearrangement uses TRDV2 and TRDJ1; 13 bases match TRDD3. This TCR derives from a pool of human donors (malaria-infected and uninfected, not separated). Sequencing used gamma-delta T cells from blood. The CDR3 here is CACDTVTGGYAGRKDTDKLIF. For the CDR3, the DNA is TGTGCCTGTGACACCGTTACTGGGGGATACGCCGGGCGGAAGGACACCGATAAACTCATCTTT.